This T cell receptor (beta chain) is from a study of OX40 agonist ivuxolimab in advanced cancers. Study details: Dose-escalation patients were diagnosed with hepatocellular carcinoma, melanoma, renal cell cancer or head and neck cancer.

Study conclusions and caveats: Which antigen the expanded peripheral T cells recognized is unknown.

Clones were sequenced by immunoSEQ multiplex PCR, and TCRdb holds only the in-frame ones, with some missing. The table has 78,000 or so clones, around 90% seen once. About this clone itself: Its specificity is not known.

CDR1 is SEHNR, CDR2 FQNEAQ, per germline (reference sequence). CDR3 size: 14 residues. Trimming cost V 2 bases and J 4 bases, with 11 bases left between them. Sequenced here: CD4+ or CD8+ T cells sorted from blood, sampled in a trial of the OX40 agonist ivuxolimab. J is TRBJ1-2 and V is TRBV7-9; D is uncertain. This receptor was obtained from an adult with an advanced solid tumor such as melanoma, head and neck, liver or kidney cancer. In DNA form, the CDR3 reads TGTGCCAGCAGCTTACCACTGTCCCTCTATGGCTACACCTTC. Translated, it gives CASSLPLSLYGYTF.